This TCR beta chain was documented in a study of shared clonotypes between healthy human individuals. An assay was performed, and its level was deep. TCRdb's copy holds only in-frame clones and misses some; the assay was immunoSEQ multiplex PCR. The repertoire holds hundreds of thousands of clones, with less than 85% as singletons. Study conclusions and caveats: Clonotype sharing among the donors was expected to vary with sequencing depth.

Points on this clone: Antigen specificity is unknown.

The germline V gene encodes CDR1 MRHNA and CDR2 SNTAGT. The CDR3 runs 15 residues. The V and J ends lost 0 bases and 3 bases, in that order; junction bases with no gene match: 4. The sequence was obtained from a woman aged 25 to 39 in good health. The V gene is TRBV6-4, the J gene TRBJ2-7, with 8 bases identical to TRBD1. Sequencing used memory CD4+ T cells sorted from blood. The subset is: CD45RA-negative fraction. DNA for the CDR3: TGTGCCAGCAGTGACTCTCTGGACAGGGACTACGAGCAGTACTTC. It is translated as CASSDSLDRDYEQYF.